The 15 T cell receptor beta chains presented below share a single source sample, sequenced in a study of CD8+CD57+ T cells in acquired aplastic anemia. Genomic DNA templated the TCR beta VDJ and CDR3 profiling. TCRdb ran MiXCR on the reads and lists one entry per CDR3 protein. Of fewer than 300,000 distinct CDR3 sequences listed, 82% are singletons. Patients selected for sequencing had displayed CD8+CD57+ cell expansion by flow cytometry. Sequencing used sorted CD4+, CD8+, or CD8+CD57+ T cells (not recorded which) from PBMCs. These receptors were collected from a human donor with aplastic anemia.

In the case of this clonotype: A junction boundary mismatches the germline segment, possibly from a read error. This sequence joins TRBV7-8 and TRBJ1-2; unclear D gene. CDR1 and CDR2 (germline): SGHVS, FQNEAQ. The CDR3 is 13 amino acids. CDR3 loop: CASSQGGGRDTPF. The CDR3 DNA reads TGTGCCAGCAGCCAAGGCGGAGGTCGCGATACGCCCTTC.

The chain is built from TRBV9 and TRBJ2-7, with TRBD2 matching 7 bases. This CDR3 region has 16 residues. CDR1 and CDR2 from the germline V gene are SGDLS and YYNGEE. J was trimmed by 3 bases and V by 0 bases; bases with no gene match: 9. The CDR3 region is CASSVGAGSGNYEQYF. CDR3 nucleotide sequence: TGTGCCAGCAGCGTAGGGGCCGGCAGCGGGAACTACGAGCAGTACTTC. Together with reference TRBV9 and TRBJ2-7, the CDR3 gives the full variable domain: DSGVTQTPKHLITATGQRVTLRCSPRSGDLSVYWYQQSLDQGLQFLIQYYNGEERAKGNILERFSAQQFPDLHSELNLSSLELGDSALYFCASSVGAGSGNYEQYFGPGTRLTVT.

CDR3 residues: CSVTGLAYNEQFF. The CDR3 DNA reads TGCAGCGTCACGGGACTAGCCTACAATGAGCAGTTCTTC. V is TRBV29-1 and J is TRBJ2-1, with TRBD2 matching 8 bases. Per germline, CDR1 SQVTM and CDR2 ANQGSEA. The CDR3 covers 13 residues. J gave up 2 bases and V 6 bases, and 3 bases lay outside the gene matches.

This clonotype was found many times. CDR3 coding DNA: TGTGCTAGTGGCTTAGATCTGACAGGGAACACTGAAGCTTTCTTT. Its protein product is CASGLDLTGNTEAFF. V and J are TRBV12-5 and TRBJ1-1, with D tentatively TRBD1 (6 bases). V lost 6 bases, J lost 1 base, and 15 bases lay in between. Per germline, CDR1 LGHNT and CDR2 FRNRAP. The CDR3 runs to 15 residues.

The chain is built from TRBV7-3 and TRBJ1-1, with D possibly matching TRBD1 (6 bases). This CDR3 is built from 15 residues. Germline CDR1 SGHTA, CDR2 FQGTGA. Trimming removed 2 bases from V and 10 bases from J, with 20 bases in between. The CDR3 region has the DNA TGTGCCAGCAGCTTAGGCGGGACTGGGGACAAGACAGCTTTCTTT. Translating it yields CASSLGGTGDKTAFF.

To note about this clonotype: One end of the junction is discordant with germline, which a read error may explain. This chain links TRBV7-9 with TRBJ2-5, with TRBD2 matching 8 bases. The length of the CDR3 is 14 residues. In germline, CDR1 is SEHNR, CDR2 FQNEAQ (reference sequence). This CDR3 is CASSFPSSGETDEF. The CDR3, as DNA: TGTGCCAGCAGCTTTCCAAGTAGCGGGGAGACCGATGAGTTC.

This clonotype was observed a single time. J is TRBJ2-1 and V is TRBV7-3; tentatively, D is TRBD2 (6 bases). Germline V lookup: CDR1 SGHTA, CDR2 FQGTGA. Trimming shortened V by 2 bases and J by 8 bases, and 19 bases separated the two germline ends. CDR3 length: 16 amino acids. The CDR3 region has the DNA TGTGCCAGCAGCTTAGTGCGCAGCGGGCGGAGCGATGAGCAGTTCTTC. Residues: CASSLVRSGRSDEQFF.

The genes are TRBV20-1 and TRBJ2-2; D not certain. In germline, CDR1 is DFQATT, CDR2 SNEGSKA (reference sequence). V lost 3 bases and J 1 base, leaving 12 bases between the germline ends. The CDR3 extends over 15 amino acids. The CDR3 protein is CSARIPLGNTGELFF. The CDR3 DNA sequence: TGCAGTGCTAGGATCCCACTGGGGAACACCGGGGAGCTGTTTTTT.

The chain employs TRBV7-6 and TRBJ1-6; D may be TRBD1 (5 bases). The CDR3 consists of 18 residues. Germline V gene data show CDR1 as SGHVS and CDR2 as FNYEAQ. Trimming took off 3 bases at V and 3 bases at J, with 18 bases between the two ends. The DNA for the CDR3 is TGTGCCAGCAGCTTTTACCGCGGGGGAAGGGGCTATAATTCACCCCTCCACTTT. Translated: CASSFYRGGRGYNSPLHF.

On this clonotype: A read error may produce the germline difference seen at one junction end. The chain employs TRBV7-9 and TRBJ2-6; either TRBD1 or TRBD2 may supply D (5 bases each). Germline CDR1 SEHNR, CDR2 FQNEAQ (reference sequence). This CDR3 has 16 amino acids. CDR3 region: CASSSAGSYGASVLTF. CDR3 in DNA: TGTGCCAGCAGCTCCGCGGGTAGCTACGGGGCCAGCGTCCTGACTTTC.

Turning to this clonotype: One junction end does not reproduce the germline sequence, and a read error may be involved. The genes are TRBV11-3 and TRBJ2-6, with D tentatively TRBD1 (6 bases). The CDR3 spans 17 residues. CDR1 is SGHNT, CDR2 YENEEA, per germline. DNA for the CDR3: TGTGCCAGCAGCCTAGAGCGGACAGCCTCTGGGGCCAACGTCCTGACTTTC. This sequence encodes CASSLERTASGANVLTF.

As for this clonotype: Without the conserved terminal phenylalanine or tryptophan, this CDR3 likely stems from a read error. The DNA is omitted, as the CDR3 cannot be located on it reliably, and the CDR3 follows TCRdb's listing. The CDR3 protein is CASSIPSGDYNEQFYL. The chain is built from TRBV19 and TRBJ2-5; the D call in the table, TRBD2, was not verified against the DNA. Ends included, the CDR3 has 16 residues. Germline assignment: CDR1 LNHDA and CDR2 SQIVND (reference sequence).

To note about this clonotype: A read error may produce the germline difference seen at one junction end. The rearrangement uses TRBV9 and TRBJ2-2, with D tentatively TRBD2 (5 bases). CDR1 SGDLS and CDR2 YYNGEE come from the germline V gene. CDR3 length: 15 amino acids. In nucleotides, the CDR3 is TGTGCCAGCAGCGTAAGGTCAGATACGCACGGGGTGCTGTTTTTT. Residues: CASSVRSDTHGVLFF.

The CDR3 DNA reads TGTGCCAGCAGCTTAGAGGGCCCCGAGCAGTACTTC. It codes for CASSLEGPEQYF. The chain combines TRBV7-3 with TRBJ2-7; a possible D gene is TRBD2 (5 bases). The CDR3 runs to 12 residues. Germline V CDR1 and CDR2: SGHTA, FQGTGA. Trimming took 2 bases from V and 6 from J, leaving 8 bases between them.

On this clonotype: No conserved phenylalanine or tryptophan is present at the end of the CDR3, so a read error is the likely explanation. The DNA is omitted, as the CDR3 cannot be located on it reliably, and the CDR3 follows TCRdb's listing. The chain has TRBV7-9 and TRBJ2-3. Germline CDR1 reads SEHNR; CDR2 reads FQNEAQ (reference sequence). The CDR3 has 13 residues if both end residues are counted. The CDR3 region is CASGDGGRDHTYT.